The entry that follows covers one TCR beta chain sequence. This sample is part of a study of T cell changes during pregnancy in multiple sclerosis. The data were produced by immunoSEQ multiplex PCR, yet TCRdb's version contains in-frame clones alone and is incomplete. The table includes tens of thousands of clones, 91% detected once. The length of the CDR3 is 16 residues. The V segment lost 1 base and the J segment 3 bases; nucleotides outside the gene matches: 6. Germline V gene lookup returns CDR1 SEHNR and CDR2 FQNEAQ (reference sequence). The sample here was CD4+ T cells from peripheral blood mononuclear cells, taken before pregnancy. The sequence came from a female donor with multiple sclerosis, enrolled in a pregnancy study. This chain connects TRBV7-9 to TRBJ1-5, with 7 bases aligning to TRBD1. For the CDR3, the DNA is TGTGCCAGCAGCTTAGAGACAGGGATTCTCAATCAGCCCCAGCATTTT. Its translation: CASSLETGILNQPQHF.